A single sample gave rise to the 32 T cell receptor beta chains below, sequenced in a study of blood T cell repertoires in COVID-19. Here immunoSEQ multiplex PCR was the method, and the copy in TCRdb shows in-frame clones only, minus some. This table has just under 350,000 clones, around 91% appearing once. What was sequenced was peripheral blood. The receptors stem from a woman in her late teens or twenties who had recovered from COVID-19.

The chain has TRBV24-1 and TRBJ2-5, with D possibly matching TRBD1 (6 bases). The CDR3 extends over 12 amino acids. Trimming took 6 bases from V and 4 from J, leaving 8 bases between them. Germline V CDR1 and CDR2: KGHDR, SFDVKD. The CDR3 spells CATSQQGETQYF. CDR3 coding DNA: TGTGCCACCAGTCAACAGGGAGAGACCCAGTACTTC.

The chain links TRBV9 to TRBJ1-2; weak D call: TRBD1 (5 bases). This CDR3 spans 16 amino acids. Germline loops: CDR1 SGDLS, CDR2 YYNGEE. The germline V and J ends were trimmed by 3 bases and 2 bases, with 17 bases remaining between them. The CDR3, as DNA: TGTGCCAGCAGCGCCGTCGGTCGTGGGGCCAACTATGGCTACACCTTC. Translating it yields CASSAVGRGANYGYTF.

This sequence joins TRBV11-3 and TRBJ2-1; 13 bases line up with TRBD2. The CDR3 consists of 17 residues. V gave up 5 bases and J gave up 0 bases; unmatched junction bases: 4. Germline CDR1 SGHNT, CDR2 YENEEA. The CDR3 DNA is TGTGCCAGCAGCCCCAGACTAGCGGGGGGCTCCTACAATGAGCAGTTCTTC. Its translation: CASSPRLAGGSYNEQFF. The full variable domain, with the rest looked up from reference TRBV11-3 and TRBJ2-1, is EAGVVQSPRYKIIEKKQPVAFWCNPISGHNTLYWYLQNLGQGPELLIRYENEEAVDDSQLPKDRFSAERLKGVDSTLKIQPAELGDSAVYLCASSPRLAGGSYNEQFFGPGTRLTVL.

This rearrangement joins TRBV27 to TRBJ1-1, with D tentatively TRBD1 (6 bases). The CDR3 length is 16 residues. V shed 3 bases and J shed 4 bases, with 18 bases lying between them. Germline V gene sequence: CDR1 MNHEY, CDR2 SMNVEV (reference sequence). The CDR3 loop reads CASSFGRGQLGTEAFF. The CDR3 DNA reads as TGTGCCAGCAGTTTTGGTAGGGGACAATTGGGCACTGAAGCTTTCTTT.

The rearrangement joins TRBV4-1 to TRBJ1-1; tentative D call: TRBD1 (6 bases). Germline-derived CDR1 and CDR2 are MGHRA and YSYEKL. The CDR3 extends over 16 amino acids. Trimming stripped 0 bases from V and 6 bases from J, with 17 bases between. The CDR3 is CASSQEPGQLGAEAFF. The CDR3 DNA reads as TGCGCCAGCAGCCAAGAGCCCGGACAGTTAGGTGCTGAAGCTTTCTTT.

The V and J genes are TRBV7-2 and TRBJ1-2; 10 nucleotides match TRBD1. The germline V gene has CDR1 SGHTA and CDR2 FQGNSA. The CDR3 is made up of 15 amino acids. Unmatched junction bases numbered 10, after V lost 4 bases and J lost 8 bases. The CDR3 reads CASSSPGQGRKGYTF. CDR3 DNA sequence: TGTGCCAGCAGCTCCCCGGGACAGGGGAGGAAGGGCTACACCTTC.

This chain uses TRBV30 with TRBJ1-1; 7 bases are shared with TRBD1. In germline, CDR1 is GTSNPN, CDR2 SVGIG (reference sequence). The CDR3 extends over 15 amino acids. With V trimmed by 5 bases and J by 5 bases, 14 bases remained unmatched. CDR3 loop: CAWLRGQRMSTEAFF. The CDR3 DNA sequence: TGTGCCTGGCTACGGGGACAGAGGATGTCGACTGAAGCTTTCTTT.

CDR3 DNA sequence: TGCAGTGCCGGGACAGGGGTGGGCTACACCTTC. As protein: CSAGTGVGYTF. This chain connects TRBV20-1 to TRBJ1-2; 10 nucleotides agree with TRBD1. CDR3 length: 11 amino acids. The V gene end was trimmed by 6 bases and the J gene end by 8 bases; junction bases not matched to a gene: 3. Germline-derived CDR1 and CDR2 are DFQATT and SNEGSKA (reference sequence).

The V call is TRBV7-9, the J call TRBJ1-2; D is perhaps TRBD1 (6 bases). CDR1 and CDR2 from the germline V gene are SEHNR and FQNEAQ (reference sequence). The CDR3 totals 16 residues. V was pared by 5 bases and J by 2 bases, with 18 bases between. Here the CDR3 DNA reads TGTGCCAGCAGCGATGAAACTATTACAGGGAACTATGGCTACACCTTC. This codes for CASSDETITGNYGYTF.

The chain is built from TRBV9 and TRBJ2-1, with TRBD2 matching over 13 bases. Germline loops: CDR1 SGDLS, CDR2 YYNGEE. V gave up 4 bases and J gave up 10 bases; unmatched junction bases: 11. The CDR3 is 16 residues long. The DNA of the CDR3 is TGTGCCAGCAGCACCGGACTAGCGGGAGCCCTAGCCGAGCAGTTCTTC. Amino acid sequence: CASSTGLAGALAEQFF.

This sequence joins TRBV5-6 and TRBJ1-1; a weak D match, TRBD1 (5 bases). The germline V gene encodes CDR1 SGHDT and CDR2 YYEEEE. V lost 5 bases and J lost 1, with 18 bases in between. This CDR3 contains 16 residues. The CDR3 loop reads CASRLTLGGENTEAFF. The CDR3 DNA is TGTGCCAGCAGACTAACCCTTGGGGGGGAGAACACTGAAGCTTTCTTT.

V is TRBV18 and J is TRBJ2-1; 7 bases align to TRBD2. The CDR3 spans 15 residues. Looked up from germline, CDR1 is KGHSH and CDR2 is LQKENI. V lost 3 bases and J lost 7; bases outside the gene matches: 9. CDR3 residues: CASSPSSGSFNEQFF. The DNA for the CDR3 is TGTGCCAGCTCACCGAGTAGCGGGTCCTTTAATGAGCAGTTCTTC.

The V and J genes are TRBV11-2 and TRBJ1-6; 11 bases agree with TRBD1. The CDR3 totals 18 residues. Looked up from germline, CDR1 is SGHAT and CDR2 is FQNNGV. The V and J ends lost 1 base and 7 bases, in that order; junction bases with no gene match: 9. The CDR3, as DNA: TGTGCCAGCAGCTTAGGGGACAGGGGGAGTGCTTCAAATTCACCCCTCCACTTT. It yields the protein CASSLGDRGSASNSPLHF.

This CDR3 is CAWSPLGAFQPQHF. CDR3 coding DNA: TGTGCCTGGAGTCCCTTGGGCGCATTTCAGCCCCAGCATTTT. The chain recombines TRBV30 with TRBJ1-5; D is undetermined. The CDR3 covers 14 residues. Trimming left V 2 bases short and J 6 bases short, with 14 bases between. Germline lookup yields CDR1 GTSNPN and CDR2 SVGIG (reference sequence).

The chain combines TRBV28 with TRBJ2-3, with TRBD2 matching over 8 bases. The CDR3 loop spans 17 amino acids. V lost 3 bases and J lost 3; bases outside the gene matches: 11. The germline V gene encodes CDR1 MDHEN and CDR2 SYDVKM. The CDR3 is CASSLTSQSGGTDTQYF. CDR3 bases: TGTGCCAGCAGTTTGACTTCCCAGTCGGGAGGGACAGATACGCAGTATTTT.

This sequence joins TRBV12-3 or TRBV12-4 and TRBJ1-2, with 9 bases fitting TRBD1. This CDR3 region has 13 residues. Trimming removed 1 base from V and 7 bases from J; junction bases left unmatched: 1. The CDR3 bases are TGTGCCAGCAGTTTAGGGACAGGGGTTGGCTACACCTTC. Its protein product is CASSLGTGVGYTF.

The CDR3 bases are TGTGCCAGCAGCCGACTAGCGGGAGGGCCCGGGGAGCTGTTTTTT. Translating gives CASSRLAGGPGELFF. V and J are TRBV7-9 and TRBJ2-2, with 14 positions matching TRBD2. Germline V gene data show CDR1 as SEHNR and CDR2 as FQNEAQ (reference sequence). V dropped 5 bases and J dropped 6; count of bases not matched to a gene: 2. The CDR3 is 15 residues long.

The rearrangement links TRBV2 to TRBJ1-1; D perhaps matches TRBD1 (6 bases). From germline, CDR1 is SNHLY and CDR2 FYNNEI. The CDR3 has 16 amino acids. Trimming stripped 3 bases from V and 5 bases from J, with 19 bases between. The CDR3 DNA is TGTGCCAGCAGTGAGGCCCCTGCAGGGGCGGTAACTGAAGCTTTCTTT. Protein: CASSEAPAGAVTEAFF.

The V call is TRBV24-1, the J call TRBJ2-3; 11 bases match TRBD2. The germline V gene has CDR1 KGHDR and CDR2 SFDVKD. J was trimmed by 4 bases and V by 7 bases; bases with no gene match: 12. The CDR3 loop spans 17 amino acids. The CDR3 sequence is CATSRKVLAGVSDTQYF. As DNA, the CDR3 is TGTGCCACCAGCCGGAAGGTACTAGCGGGAGTTTCAGATACGCAGTATTTT.

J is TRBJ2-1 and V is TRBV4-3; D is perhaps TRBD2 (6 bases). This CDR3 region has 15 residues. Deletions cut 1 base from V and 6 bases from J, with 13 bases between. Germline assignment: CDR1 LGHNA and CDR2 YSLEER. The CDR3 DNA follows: TGCGCCAGCAGCCAAGTCCCCGGGACTTTCAATGAGCAGTTCTTC. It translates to CASSQVPGTFNEQFF.

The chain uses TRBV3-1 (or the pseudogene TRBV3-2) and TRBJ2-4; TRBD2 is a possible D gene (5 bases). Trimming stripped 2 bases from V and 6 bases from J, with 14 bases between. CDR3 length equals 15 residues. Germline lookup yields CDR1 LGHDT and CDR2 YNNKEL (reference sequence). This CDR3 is CASSQLGLRGNIQYF. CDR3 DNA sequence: TGTGCCAGCAGCCAATTGGGTCTTCGGGGAAACATTCAGTACTTC.

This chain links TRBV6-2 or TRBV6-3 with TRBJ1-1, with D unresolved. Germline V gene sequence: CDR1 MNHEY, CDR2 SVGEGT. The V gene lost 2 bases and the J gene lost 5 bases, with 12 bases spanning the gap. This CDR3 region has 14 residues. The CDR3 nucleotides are TGTGCCAGCAGTTACCCGAGAAGGAGGACTGAAGCTTTCTTT. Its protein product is CASSYPRRRTEAFF.

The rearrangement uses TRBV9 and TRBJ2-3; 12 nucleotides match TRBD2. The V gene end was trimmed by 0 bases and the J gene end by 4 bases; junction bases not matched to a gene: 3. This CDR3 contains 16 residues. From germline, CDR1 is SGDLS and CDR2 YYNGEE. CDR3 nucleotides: TGTGCCAGCAGCGTAGGACTAGCGGGAGCGTCAGATACGCAGTATTTT. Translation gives CASSVGLAGASDTQYF.

The chain's CDR3 is CASSRGLAETQYF. The CDR3 DNA sequence: TGTGCCAGCAGTCGGGGACTAGCGGAGACCCAGTACTTC. V usage is TRBV6-5 and J usage is TRBJ2-5; 10 positions match TRBD2. Germline V gives CDR1 MNHEY, CDR2 SVGAGI. Losses at the gene ends were 5 bases for V and 5 bases for J; bases not matched to a gene: 2. CDR3 length: 13 residues.

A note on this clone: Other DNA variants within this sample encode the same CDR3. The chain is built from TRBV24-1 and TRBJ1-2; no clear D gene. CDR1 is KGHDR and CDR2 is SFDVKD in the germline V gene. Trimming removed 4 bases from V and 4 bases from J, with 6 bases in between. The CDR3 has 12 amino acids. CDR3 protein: CATSDPLYGYTF. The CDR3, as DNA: TGTGCCACCAGTGACCCCCTCTATGGCTACACCTTC.

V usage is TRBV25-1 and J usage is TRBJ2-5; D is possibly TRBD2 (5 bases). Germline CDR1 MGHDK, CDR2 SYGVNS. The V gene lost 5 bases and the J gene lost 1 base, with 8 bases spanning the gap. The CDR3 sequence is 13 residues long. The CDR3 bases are TGTGCCAGCAGTAGCGGCCCCCAAGAGACCCAGTACTTC. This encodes CASSSGPQETQYF.

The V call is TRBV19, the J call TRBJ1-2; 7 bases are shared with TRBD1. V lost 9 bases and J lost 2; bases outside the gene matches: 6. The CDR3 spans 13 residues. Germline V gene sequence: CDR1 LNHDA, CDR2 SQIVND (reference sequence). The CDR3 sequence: CASTQDRNYGYTF. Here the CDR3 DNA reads TGTGCCAGCACTCAGGACAGGAACTATGGCTACACCTTC.

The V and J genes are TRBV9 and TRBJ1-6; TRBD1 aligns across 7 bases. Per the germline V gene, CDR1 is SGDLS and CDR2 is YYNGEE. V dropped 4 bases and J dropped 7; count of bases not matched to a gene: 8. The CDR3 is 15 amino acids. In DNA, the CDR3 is TGTGCCAGCAGCCCGCGGGGACAGACAAATTCACCCCTCCACTTT. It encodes CASSPRGQTNSPLHF.

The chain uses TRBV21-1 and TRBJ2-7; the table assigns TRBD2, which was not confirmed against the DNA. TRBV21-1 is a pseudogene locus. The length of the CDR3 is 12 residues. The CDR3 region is CASSTRGGEQYV. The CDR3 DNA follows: TGTGCCAGCAGCACCCGTGGCGGCGAGCAGTACGTC.

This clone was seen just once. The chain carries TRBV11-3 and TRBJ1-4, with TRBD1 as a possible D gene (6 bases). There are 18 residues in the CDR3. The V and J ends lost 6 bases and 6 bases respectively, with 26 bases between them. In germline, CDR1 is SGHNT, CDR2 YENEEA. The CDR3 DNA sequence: TGTGCCAGCAGGGCTAGGGGGGGACGACGCTGTAACGATGAAAAACTGTTTTTT. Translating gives CASRARGGRRCNDEKLFF.

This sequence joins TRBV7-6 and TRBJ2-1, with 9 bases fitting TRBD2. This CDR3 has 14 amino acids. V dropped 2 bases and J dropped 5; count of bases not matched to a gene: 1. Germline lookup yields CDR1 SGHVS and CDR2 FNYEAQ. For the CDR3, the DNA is TGTGCCAGCAGCTTAAGCGGGGGGAACAATGAGCAGTTCTTC. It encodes CASSLSGGNNEQFF.

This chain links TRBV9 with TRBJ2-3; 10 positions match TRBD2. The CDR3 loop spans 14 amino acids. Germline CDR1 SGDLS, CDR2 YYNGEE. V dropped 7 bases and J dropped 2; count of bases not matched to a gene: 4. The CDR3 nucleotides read TGTGCCAGCGGCGGGACTAGCGTCACAGATACGCAGTATTTT. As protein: CASGGTSVTDTQYF.